The 23 T cell receptor beta chains below all came from one sample that was sequenced in a study of control samples from healthy donors and cancer patients. The repertoire was sequenced with immunoSEQ multiplex PCR; TCRdb's copy has only in-frame clones and lacks some. The data show some 140,000 clones, around 85% seen once. The sequenced material came from blood. Every receptor here comes from a woman aged 25 to 45 in good health.

The V call is TRBV2, the J call TRBJ2-2; 9 nucleotides align to TRBD2. V lost 10 bases to trimming and J lost 5 bases; unmatched junction nucleotides: 8. CDR3 length: 14 residues. Per the germline V gene, CDR1 is SNHLY and CDR2 is FYNNEI. The CDR3 nucleotides are TGTGCCACCTCCCAGCGGGAGGAAACCGGGGAGCTGTTTTTT. This gives the protein CATSQREETGELFF.

The chain couples TRBV27 to TRBJ1-2; weak D call: TRBD1 (5 bases). CDR1 and CDR2 (germline): MNHEY, SMNVEV (reference sequence). Trimming removed 6 bases at V and 5 bases at J, with 10 bases between. The CDR3 runs to 12 residues. This CDR3 reads CASRGDRYGYTF. CDR3 DNA sequence: TGTGCCAGCAGGGGGGATCGTTATGGCTACACCTTC.

V is TRBV29-1 and J is TRBJ2-7; 10 bases fit TRBD2. Unmatched junction bases numbered 15, after V lost 7 bases and J lost 3 bases. CDR3 length: 16 amino acids. Per germline, CDR1 SQVTM and CDR2 ANQGSEA. The CDR3 loop is CSAIIGGLAAYYEQYF. CDR3 DNA: TGCAGCGCTATAATAGGAGGACTAGCGGCGTACTACGAGCAGTACTTC.

Worth noting for this clone: At the DNA level, this CDR3 is encoded by other sequences in the same sample as well. This chain connects TRBV30 to TRBJ1-2; D not resolved. This CDR3 comprises 12 residues. The germline V gene has CDR1 GTSNPN and CDR2 SVGIG (reference sequence). V lost 0 bases and J 4 bases, leaving 6 bases between the germline ends. As DNA, the CDR3 is TGTGCCTGGAGTGTTGGAGGCTATGGCTACACCTTC. It encodes CAWSVGGYGYTF.

The V call is TRBV5-1, the J call TRBJ2-5, with D unclear. The germline V gene encodes CDR1 SGHRS and CDR2 YFSETQ. The CDR3 is made up of 13 amino acids. V was shortened by 4 bases and J by 5 bases, with 12 bases between the two germline ends. This chain's CDR3 is CASSRDQRETQYF. The CDR3 DNA is TGCGCCAGCAGCCGCGACCAAAGGGAGACCCAGTACTTC.

This clone was seen only once. V is TRBV11-2 and J is TRBJ1-1; no clear D gene. The CDR3 covers 11 residues. The V and J ends lost 5 bases and 7 bases respectively, with 8 bases between them. Germline lookup yields CDR1 SGHAT and CDR2 FQNNGV. The CDR3 sequence is CASSPSYEAFF. In DNA form, the CDR3 reads TGTGCCAGCAGCCCCAGTTATGAAGCTTTCTTT.

J is TRBJ2-7 and V is TRBV3-1 (or the pseudogene TRBV3-2); D call uncertain. V lost 4 bases, J lost 3 bases, and 10 bases lay in between. Germline V gene lookup returns CDR1 LGHDT and CDR2 YNNKEL (reference sequence). CDR3 length equals 13 residues. The CDR3 here is CASSPVLNYEQYF. CDR3 coding DNA: TGTGCCAGCAGCCCCGTCCTCAACTACGAGCAGTACTTC.

CDR3 loop: CASKTPGLGSNQPQHF. The CDR3 DNA sequence: TGTGCCAGCAAAACCCCAGGGTTAGGAAGCAATCAGCCCCAGCATTTT. The chain has TRBV6-4 and TRBJ1-5, with D possibly matching TRBD1 (5 bases). The V end lost 7 bases, the J end lost 1 base, and 17 bases lay between the germline ends. Germline V gives CDR1 MRHNA, CDR2 SNTAGT. This CDR3 has 16 residues.

V and J are TRBV7-2 and TRBJ1-1, with D possibly being TRBD1 (6 bases). The V gene's germline CDR1 is SGHTA and CDR2 FQGNSA. This CDR3 region has 12 residues. Trimming removed 4 bases at V and 7 bases at J, with 10 bases between. CDR3 region: CASSYQGLEAFF. In DNA, the CDR3 is TGTGCCAGCAGCTACCAGGGGCTTGAAGCTTTCTTT. Drawing the rest from reference TRBV7-2 and TRBJ1-1, the complete variable domain is GAGVSQSPSNKVTEKGKDVELRCDPISGHTALYWYRQSLGQGLEFLIYFQGNSAPDKSGLPSDRFSAERTGGSVSTLTIQRTQQEDSAVYLCASSYQGLEAFFGQGTRLTVV.

The chain couples TRBV14 to TRBJ2-1; TRBD2 aligns across 7 bases. CDR3 length equals 12 residues. Per germline, CDR1 SGHDN and CDR2 FVKESK. J gave up 10 bases and V 2 bases, and 2 bases lay outside the gene matches. The CDR3, as DNA: TGTGCCAGCAGCCAAACTAGCGTCGAGCAGTTCTTC. This translates into CASSQTSVEQFF.

CDR3: CASSIQGLDRLTDTQYF. The DNA of the CDR3 is TGTGCCAGTAGTATACAGGGGTTGGACCGTCTCACAGATACGCAGTATTTT. This sequence joins TRBV19 and TRBJ2-3; tentatively, D is TRBD1 (6 bases). Germline lookup yields CDR1 LNHDA and CDR2 SQIVND (reference sequence). The CDR3 length is 17 residues. Trimming took 2 bases from V and 2 from J, leaving 17 bases between them.

This clone was counted a single time. J is TRBJ2-7 and V is TRBV6-5, with 13 positions matching TRBD2. CDR3 length: 14 residues. With 6 bases clipped from V and 7 bases from J, the junction kept 6 bases outside the gene matches. CDR1 and CDR2 from the germline V gene are MNHEY and SVGAGI. The DNA for the CDR3 is TGTGCCAGCAGGGGACTAGCGGGGAGCCCTGAGCAGTACTTC. Translated, it gives CASRGLAGSPEQYF.

V is TRBV2 and J is TRBJ2-5, with D unresolved. V was trimmed by 2 bases and J by 2 bases, leaving 12 bases between them. The germline gives CDR1 SNHLY, CDR2 FYNNEI. The CDR3 is made up of 15 amino acids. Here the CDR3 DNA reads TGTGCCAGCAGTGAAAAGTCGGTAGATCAAGAGACCCAGTACTTC. It codes for CASSEKSVDQETQYF. Combining the CDR3 with reference TRBV2 and TRBJ2-5 gives the whole variable domain EPEVTQTPSHQVTQMGQEVILRCVPISNHLYFYWYRQILGQKVEFLVSFYNNEISEKSEIFDDQFSVERPDGSNFTLKIRSTKLEDSAMYFCASSEKSVDQETQYFGPGTRLLVL.

V is TRBV28 and J is TRBJ2-5; 13 nucleotides match TRBD2. V lost 5 bases to trimming and J lost 4 bases; unmatched junction nucleotides: 7. Germline CDR1 and CDR2: MDHEN and SYDVKM. This CDR3 has 16 amino acids. The DNA for the CDR3 is TGTGCCAGCAGTCCACCAGGACTAGCGGGGGCAGAGACCCAGTACTTC. Amino acids: CASSPPGLAGAETQYF.

The V call is TRBV28, the J call TRBJ1-4; tentative D call: TRBD1 (5 bases). The germline gives CDR1 MDHEN, CDR2 SYDVKM. This CDR3 is built from 17 residues. The ends were cut back, 4 bases at V and 2 bases at J, with 17 bases in the middle. CDR3 nucleotide sequence: TGTGCCAGCAGTTCCTCGGGACTCCTCGGGACTAATGAAAAACTGTTTTTT. This encodes CASSSSGLLGTNEKLFF.

The chain links TRBV14 to TRBJ1-2, with no clear D. The V and J ends lost 0 bases and 5 bases respectively, with 13 bases between them. Germline CDR1 reads SGHDN; CDR2 reads FVKESK. The CDR3 is 15 amino acids. CDR3 sequence: CASSQDRRPTYGYTF. CDR3 nucleotides: TGTGCCAGCAGCCAAGATCGCCGGCCGACGTATGGCTACACCTTC.

The CDR3 sequence is CASSPGLKETQYF. CDR3 sequence (DNA): TGTGCCAGCTCACCCGGACTTAAAGAGACCCAGTACTTC. The chain combines TRBV18 with TRBJ2-5, with D maybe TRBD2 (5 bases). The CDR3 extends over 13 amino acids. Germline V gene sequence: CDR1 KGHSH, CDR2 LQKENI. Trimming stripped 3 bases from V and 3 bases from J, with 8 bases between.

J is TRBJ1-2 and V is TRBV10-1; possibly TRBD1 for D (6 bases). Deletions cut 3 bases from V and 0 bases from J, with 20 bases between. Germline V lookup: CDR1 WNHNN, CDR2 SYGVQD (reference sequence). This CDR3 spans 18 amino acids. CDR3 protein: CASSDPAQTGRTNYGYTF. The CDR3 nucleotides are TGCGCCAGCAGTGACCCCGCGCAAACAGGGAGGACTAACTATGGCTACACCTTC.

The chain combines TRBV19 with TRBJ2-1; 15 positions match TRBD2. Germline CDR1 reads LNHDA; CDR2 reads SQIVND (reference sequence). With V trimmed by 8 bases and J by 4 bases, 6 bases remained unmatched. This CDR3 region has 16 residues. This CDR3 is CASEGLAGGHYNEQFF. The CDR3 DNA reads as TGTGCCAGTGAAGGACTAGCGGGAGGGCATTACAATGAGCAGTTCTTC.

The chain is built from TRBV2 and TRBJ2-2; D ambiguous. This CDR3 comprises 14 residues. Trimming took off 7 bases at V and 1 base at J, with 10 bases between the two ends. Germline V gene sequence: CDR1 SNHLY, CDR2 FYNNEI. In DNA, the CDR3 is TGTGCCAGCACCCAGGACCGGAACACCGGGGAGCTGTTTTTT. It translates to CASTQDRNTGELFF.

The chain is built from TRBV27 and TRBJ2-7; 16 bases align to TRBD2. Germline CDR1 and CDR2: MNHEY and SMNVEV (reference sequence). CDR3 length equals 20 residues. V shed 1 base and J 4 bases; nucleotides not matched to a gene: 13. The CDR3 region has the DNA TGTGCCAGCAGTTTATTAGCGGCGGGACTAGCGGGAGGGACAAATTACGAGCAGTACTTC. Translating gives CASSLLAAGLAGGTNYEQYF.

The chain joins TRBV29-1 to TRBJ1-1; D unclear. The germline V and J ends were trimmed by 0 bases and 6 bases, with 5 bases remaining between them. The length of the CDR3 is 11 residues. Germline CDR1 and CDR2: SQVTM and ANQGSEA. The CDR3 nucleotides are TGCAGCGTTGAAGAGCGCGCTGAAGCTTTCTTT. Encoded protein: CSVEERAEAFF.

The chain recombines TRBV28 with TRBJ2-1; perhaps TRBD1 as D (6 bases). Germline CDR1 reads MDHEN; CDR2 reads SYDVKM. Trimming took off 10 bases at V and 4 bases at J, with 20 bases between the two ends. CDR3 length equals 15 residues. In DNA, the CDR3 is TGTGCCATCCTGGGGGCCGGGGAGCATTACAATGAGCAGTTCTTC. It yields the protein CAILGAGEHYNEQFF. The full variable domain, in which reference TRBV28 and TRBJ2-1 provide the parts outside the CDR3, is DVKVTQSSRYLVKRTGEKVFLECVQDMDHENMFWYRQDPGLGLRLIYFSYDVKMKEKGDIPEGYSVSREKKERFSLILESASTNQTSMYLCAILGAGEHYNEQFFGPGTRLTVL.